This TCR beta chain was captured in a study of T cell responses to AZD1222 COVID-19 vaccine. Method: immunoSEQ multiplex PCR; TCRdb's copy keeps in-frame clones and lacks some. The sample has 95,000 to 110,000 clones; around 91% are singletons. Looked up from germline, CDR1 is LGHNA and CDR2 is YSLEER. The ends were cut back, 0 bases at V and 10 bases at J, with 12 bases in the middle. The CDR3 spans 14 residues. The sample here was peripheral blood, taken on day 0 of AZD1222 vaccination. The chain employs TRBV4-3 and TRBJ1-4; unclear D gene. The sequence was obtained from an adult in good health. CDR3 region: CASSQDLVWRKLFF. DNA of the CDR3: TGCGCCAGCAGCCAAGATTTGGTATGGAGAAAACTGTTTTTT.